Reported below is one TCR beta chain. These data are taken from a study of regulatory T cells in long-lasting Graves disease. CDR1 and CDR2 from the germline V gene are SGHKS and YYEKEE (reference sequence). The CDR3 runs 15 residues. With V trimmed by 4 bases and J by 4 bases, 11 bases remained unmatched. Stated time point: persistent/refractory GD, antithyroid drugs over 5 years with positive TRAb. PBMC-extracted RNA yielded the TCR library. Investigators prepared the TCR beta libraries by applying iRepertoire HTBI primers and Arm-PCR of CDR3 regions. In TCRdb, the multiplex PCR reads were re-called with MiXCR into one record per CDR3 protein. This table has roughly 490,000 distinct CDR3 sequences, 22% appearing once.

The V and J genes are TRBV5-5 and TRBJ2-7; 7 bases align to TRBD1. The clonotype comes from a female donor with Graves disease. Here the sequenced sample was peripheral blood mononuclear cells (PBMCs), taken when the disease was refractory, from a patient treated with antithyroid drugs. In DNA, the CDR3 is TGTGCCAGCAGCCTCCCGGGACAGACTCCGTACGAGCAGTACTTC. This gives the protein CASSLPGQTPYEQYF.